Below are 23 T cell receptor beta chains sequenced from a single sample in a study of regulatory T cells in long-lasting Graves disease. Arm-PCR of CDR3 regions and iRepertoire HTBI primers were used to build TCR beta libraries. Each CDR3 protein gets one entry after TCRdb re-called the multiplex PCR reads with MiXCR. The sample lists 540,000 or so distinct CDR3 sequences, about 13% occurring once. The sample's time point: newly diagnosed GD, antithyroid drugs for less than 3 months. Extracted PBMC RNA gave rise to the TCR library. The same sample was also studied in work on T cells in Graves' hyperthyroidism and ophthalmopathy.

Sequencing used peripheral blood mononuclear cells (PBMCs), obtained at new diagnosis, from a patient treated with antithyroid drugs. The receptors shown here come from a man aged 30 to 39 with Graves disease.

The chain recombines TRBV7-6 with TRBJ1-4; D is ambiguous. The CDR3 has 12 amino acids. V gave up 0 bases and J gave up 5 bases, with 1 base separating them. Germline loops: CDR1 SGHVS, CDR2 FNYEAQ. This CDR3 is CASSLANEKLFF. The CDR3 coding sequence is TGTGCCAGCAGCTTAGCGAATGAAAAACTGTTTTTT.

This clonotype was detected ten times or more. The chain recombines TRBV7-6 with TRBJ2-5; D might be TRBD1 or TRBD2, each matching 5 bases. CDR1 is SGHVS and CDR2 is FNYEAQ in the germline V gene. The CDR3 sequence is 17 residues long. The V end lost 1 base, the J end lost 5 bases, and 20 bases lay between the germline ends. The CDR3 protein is CASSLGLGRAGGETQYF. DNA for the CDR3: TGTGCCAGCAGCTTAGGTTTGGGACGGGCTGGCGGGGAGACCCAGTACTTC. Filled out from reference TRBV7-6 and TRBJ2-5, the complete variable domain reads GAGVSQSPRYKVTKRGQDVALRCDPISGHVSLYWYRQALGQGPEFLTYFNYEAQQDKSGLPNDRFSAERPEGSISTLTIQRTEQRDSAMYRCASSLGLGRAGGETQYFGPGTRLLVL.

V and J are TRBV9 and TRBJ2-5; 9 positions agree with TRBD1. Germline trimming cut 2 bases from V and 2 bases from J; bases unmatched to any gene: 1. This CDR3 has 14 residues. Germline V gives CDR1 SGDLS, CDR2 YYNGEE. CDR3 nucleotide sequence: TGTGCCAGCAGCGTGGACAGGGGTCAAGAGACCCAGTACTTC. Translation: CASSVDRGQETQYF.

The CDR3 spells CASSPGRTSTQETQYF. The CDR3 DNA is TGTGCCAGCAGCCCCGGGCGAACTAGTACCCAAGAGACCCAGTACTTC. The chain carries TRBV27 and TRBJ2-5; D perhaps matches TRBD2 (5 bases). Germline V gene data show CDR1 as MNHEY and CDR2 as SMNVEV (reference sequence). This CDR3 spans 16 amino acids. V was trimmed by 6 bases and J by 1 base, leaving 18 bases between them.

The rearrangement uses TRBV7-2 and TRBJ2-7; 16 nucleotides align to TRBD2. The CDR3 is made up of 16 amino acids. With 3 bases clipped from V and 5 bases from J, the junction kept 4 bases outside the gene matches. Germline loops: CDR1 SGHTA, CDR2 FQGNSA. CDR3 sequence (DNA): TGTGCCAGCAGCTTGACAGGGACTAGCGGGAGGGACGAGCAGTACTTC. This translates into CASSLTGTSGRDEQYF. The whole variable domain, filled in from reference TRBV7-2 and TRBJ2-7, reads GAGVSQSPSNKVTEKGKDVELRCDPISGHTALYWYRQSLGQGLEFLIYFQGNSAPDKSGLPSDRFSAERTGGSVSTLTIQRTQQEDSAVYLCASSLTGTSGRDEQYFGPGTRLTVT.

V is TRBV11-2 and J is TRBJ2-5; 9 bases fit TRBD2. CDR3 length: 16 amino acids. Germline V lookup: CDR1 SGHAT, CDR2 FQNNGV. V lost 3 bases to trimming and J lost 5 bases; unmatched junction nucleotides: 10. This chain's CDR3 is CASSFSGSGSVETQYF. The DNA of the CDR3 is TGTGCCAGCAGCTTTAGTGGTAGCGGGAGTGTGGAGACCCAGTACTTC.

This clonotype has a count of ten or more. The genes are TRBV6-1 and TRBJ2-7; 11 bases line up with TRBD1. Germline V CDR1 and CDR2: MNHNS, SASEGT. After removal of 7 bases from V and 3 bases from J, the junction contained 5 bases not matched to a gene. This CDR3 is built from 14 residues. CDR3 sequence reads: CASTAGTGGYEQYF. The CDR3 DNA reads TGTGCCAGCACCGCCGGGACAGGGGGCTACGAGCAGTACTTC.

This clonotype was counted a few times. CDR3 sequence: CASSRGGARDNQPQHF. The CDR3 nucleotides are TGCGCCAGCAGCCGTGGCGGAGCTAGGGACAATCAGCCCCAGCATTTT. The gene calls are TRBV4-1 and TRBJ1-5; D is ambiguous. CDR1 MGHRA and CDR2 YSYEKL come from the germline V gene. The CDR3 is 16 amino acids. V was pared by 4 bases and J by 3 bases, with 16 bases between.

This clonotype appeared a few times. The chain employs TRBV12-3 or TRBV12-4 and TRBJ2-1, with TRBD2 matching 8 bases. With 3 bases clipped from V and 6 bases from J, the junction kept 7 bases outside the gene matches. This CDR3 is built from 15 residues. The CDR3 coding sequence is TGTGCCAGCAGTTTCCGCACAACTAGCGGCAATGAGCAGTTCTTC. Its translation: CASSFRTTSGNEQFF.

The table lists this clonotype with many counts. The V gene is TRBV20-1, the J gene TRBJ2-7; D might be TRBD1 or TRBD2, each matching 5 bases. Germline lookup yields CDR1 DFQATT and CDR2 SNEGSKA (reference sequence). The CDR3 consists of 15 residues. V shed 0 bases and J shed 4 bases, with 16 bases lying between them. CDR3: CSARDLGVAGYEQYF. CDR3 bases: TGCAGTGCTAGAGATTTGGGGGTAGCTGGGTACGAGCAGTACTTC.

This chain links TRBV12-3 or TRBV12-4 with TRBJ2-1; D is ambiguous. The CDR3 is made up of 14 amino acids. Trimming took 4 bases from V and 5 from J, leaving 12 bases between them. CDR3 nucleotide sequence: TGTGCCAGCAGTTACCGGCCCCACAACAATGAGCAGTTCTTC. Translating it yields CASSYRPHNNEQFF.

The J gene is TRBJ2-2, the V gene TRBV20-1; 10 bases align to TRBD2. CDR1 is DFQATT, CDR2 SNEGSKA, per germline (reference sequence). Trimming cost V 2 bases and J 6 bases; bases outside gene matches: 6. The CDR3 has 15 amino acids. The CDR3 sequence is CSARKSGRAAGELFF. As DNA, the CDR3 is TGCAGTGCTAGAAAAAGCGGGAGGGCCGCCGGGGAGCTGTTTTTT.

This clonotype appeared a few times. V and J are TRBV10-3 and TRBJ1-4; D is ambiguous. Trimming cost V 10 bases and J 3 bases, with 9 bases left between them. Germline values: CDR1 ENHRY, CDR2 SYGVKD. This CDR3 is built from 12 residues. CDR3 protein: CATGGPNEKLFF. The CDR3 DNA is TGTGCCACCGGCGGGCCTAATGAAAAACTGTTTTTT.

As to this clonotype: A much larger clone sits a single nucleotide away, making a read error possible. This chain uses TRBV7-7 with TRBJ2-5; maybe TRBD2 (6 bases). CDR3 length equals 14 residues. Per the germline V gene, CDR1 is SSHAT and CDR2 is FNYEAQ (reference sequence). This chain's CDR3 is CASGLSAVQETQYF. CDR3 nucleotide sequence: TGTGCTAGCGGCTTATCGGCAGTCCAAGAGACCCAGTACTTC.

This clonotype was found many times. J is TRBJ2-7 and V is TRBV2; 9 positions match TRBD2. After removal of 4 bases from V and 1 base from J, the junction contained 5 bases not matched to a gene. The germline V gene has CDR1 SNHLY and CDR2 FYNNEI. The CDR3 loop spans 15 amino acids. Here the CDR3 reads CASSGTAGGSYEQYF. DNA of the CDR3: TGTGCCAGCAGTGGAACAGCGGGAGGTTCCTACGAGCAGTACTTC.

The CDR3 here is CASSDREPGELFF. CDR3 nucleotide sequence: TGTGCCAGCAGTGATAGGGAACCCGGGGAGCTGTTTTTT. The V call is TRBV2, the J call TRBJ2-2; D not certain. With 3 bases removed from V and 6 bases from J, the gap between germline ends came to 8 bases. This CDR3 has 13 residues. Germline CDR1 reads SNHLY; CDR2 reads FYNNEI.

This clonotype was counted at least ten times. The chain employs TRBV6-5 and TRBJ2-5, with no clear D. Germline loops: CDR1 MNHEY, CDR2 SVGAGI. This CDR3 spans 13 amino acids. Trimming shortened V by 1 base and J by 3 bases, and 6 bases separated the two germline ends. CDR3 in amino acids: CASSYWGEETQYF. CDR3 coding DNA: TGTGCCAGCAGTTACTGGGGTGAAGAGACCCAGTACTTC.

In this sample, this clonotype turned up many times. The CDR3 loop is CSARGLVGGRAHHEQFF. In nucleotides, the CDR3 is TGCAGTGCTAGAGGTCTTGTTGGAGGGAGGGCCCACCATGAGCAGTTCTTC. The chain uses TRBV20-1 and TRBJ2-1; 7 bases fit TRBD2. The CDR3 runs to 17 residues. V dropped 1 base and J dropped 8; count of bases not matched to a gene: 17. From germline, CDR1 is DFQATT and CDR2 SNEGSKA (reference sequence).

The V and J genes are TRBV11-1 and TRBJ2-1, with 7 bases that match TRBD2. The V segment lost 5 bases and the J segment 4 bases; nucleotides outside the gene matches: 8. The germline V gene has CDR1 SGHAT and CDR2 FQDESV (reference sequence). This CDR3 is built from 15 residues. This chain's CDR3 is CASSTSGEIYNEQFF. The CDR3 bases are TGTGCCAGCAGCACGAGCGGGGAGATTTACAATGAGCAGTTCTTC.

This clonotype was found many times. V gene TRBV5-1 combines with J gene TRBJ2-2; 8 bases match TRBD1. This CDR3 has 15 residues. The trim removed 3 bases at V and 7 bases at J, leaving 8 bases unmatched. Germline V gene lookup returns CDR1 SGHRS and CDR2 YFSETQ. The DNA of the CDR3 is TGCGCCAGCAGCTCCGGGACAGGCGATGTCGGGGAGCTGTTTTTT. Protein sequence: CASSSGTGDVGELFF.

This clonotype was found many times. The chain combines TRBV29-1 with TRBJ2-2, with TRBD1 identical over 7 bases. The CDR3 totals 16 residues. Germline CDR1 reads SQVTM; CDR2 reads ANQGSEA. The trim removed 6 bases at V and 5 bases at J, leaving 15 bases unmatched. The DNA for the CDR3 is TGCAGCGTCCCGGGACAGTATTCCAGGGGTACCGGGGAGCTGTTTTTT. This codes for CSVPGQYSRGTGELFF.

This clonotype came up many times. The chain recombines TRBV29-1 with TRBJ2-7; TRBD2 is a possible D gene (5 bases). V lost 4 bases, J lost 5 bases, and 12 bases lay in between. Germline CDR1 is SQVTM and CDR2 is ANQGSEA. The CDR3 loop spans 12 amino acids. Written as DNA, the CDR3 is TGCAGCGTTGGGAGGCAGCGTGACGAGCAGTACTTC. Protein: CSVGRQRDEQYF.

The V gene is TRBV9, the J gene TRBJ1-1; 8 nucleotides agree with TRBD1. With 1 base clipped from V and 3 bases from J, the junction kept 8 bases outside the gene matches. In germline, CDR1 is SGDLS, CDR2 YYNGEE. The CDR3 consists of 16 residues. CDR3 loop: CASSVTPTGVDTEAFF. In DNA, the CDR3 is TGTGCCAGCAGCGTAACCCCGACAGGGGTAGACACTGAAGCTTTCTTT.